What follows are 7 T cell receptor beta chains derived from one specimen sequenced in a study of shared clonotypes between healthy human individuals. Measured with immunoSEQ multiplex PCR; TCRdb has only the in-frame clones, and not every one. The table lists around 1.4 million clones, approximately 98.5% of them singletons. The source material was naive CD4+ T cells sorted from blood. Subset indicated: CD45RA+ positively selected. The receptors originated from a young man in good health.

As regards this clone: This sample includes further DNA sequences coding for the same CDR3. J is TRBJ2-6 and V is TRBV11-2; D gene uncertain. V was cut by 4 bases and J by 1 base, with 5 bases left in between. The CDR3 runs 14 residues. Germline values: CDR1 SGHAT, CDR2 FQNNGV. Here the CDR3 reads CASSSLSGANVLTF. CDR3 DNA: TGTGCCAGCAGCTCGCTGTCTGGGGCCAACGTCCTGACTTTC.

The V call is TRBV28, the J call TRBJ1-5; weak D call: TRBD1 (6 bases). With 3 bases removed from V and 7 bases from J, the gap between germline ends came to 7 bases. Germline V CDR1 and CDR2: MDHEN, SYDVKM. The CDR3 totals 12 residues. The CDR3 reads CASSFGQQPQHF. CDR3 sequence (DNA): TGTGCCAGCAGTTTCGGACAGCAGCCCCAGCATTTT.

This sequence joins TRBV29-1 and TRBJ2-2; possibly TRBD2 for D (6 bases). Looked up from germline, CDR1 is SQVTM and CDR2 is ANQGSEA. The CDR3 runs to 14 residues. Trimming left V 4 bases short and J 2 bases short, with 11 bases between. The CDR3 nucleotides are TGCAGCGTTGTAGTGGGAGGTAACACCGGGGAGCTGTTTTTT. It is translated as CSVVVGGNTGELFF.

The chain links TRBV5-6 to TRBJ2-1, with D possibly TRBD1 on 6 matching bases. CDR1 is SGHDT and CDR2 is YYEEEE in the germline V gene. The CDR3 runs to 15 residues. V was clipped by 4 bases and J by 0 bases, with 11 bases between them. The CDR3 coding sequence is TGTGCCAGCAGCCCCACAGGGAGCTCCTACAATGAGCAGTTCTTC. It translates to CASSPTGSSYNEQFF.

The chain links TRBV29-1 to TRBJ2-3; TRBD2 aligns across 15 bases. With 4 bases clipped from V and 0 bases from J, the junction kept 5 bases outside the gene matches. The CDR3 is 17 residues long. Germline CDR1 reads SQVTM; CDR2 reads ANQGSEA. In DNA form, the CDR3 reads TGCAGCGTTGCTGGACTAGCGGGAGGGCCTAGCACAGATACGCAGTATTTT. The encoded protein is CSVAGLAGGPSTDTQYF.

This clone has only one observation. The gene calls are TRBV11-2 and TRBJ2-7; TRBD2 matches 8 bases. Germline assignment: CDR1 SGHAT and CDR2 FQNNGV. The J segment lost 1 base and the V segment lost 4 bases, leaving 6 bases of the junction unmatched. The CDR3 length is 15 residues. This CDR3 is CASSWGTSWSYEQYF. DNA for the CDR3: TGTGCCAGCAGCTGGGGGACTAGTTGGTCCTACGAGCAGTACTTC.

The CDR3 region is CASSSLLAPGSGANVLTF. The CDR3 DNA sequence: TGTGCCAGCAGCTCACTTCTAGCGCCAGGCTCTGGGGCCAACGTCCTGACTTTC. The chain recombines TRBV5-8 with TRBJ2-6; possibly TRBD2 for D (6 bases). The CDR3 has 18 amino acids. V was clipped by 3 bases and J by 0 bases, with 16 bases between them. CDR1 SGHTS and CDR2 YDEGEE come from the germline V gene.